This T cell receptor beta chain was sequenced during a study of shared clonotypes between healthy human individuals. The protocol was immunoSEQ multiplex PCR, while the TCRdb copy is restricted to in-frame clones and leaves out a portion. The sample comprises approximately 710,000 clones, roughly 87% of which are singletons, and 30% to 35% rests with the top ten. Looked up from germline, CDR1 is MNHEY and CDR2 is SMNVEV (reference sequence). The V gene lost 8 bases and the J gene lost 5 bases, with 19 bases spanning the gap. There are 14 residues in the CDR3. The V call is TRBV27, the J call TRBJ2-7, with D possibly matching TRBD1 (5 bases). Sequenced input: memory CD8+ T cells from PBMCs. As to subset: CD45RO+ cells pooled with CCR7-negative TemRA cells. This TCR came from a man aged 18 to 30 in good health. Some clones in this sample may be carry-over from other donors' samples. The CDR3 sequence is CASSLYRGGNEQYF. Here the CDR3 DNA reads TGTGCCAGCTCCCTGTATAGGGGTGGGAACGAGCAGTACTTC.